This is a list of T cell receptor beta chains from one sample in a study of blood T cell repertoires in COVID-19. Assay used: immunoSEQ multiplex PCR; TCRdb lists only in-frame clones, some missing. The table has around 290,000 clones, 75% to 90% seen once. The sequencing sample was made of PBMCs or T cells enriched from blood (not recorded which). All receptors derive from a woman in her thirties or forties who had recovered from COVID-19. Each CDR3 is given with its conserved first and last residue. The D gene is left open where the match is weak. Expanded clones get a size class; other rows say once, few or many, or leave the size out.

D,V,size,J,DNA,CDR3
NA,TRBV5-8,NA,TRBJ1-4,TGTGCCAGCAGCTGGGGCTCTGCAACTAATGAAAAACTGTTTTTT,CASSWGSATNEKLFF
NA,TRBV2,NA,TRBJ1-4,TGTGCCAGCAGTGATAGAACTGCAACTAATGAAAAACTGTTTTTT,CASSDRTATNEKLFF
TRBD1,TRBV4-2,once,TRBJ2-5,TGTGCCAGCAGCCCGGTAACAGGGGGATTGGAGACCCAGTACTTC,CASSPVTGGLETQYF
TRBD2,TRBV19,NA,TRBJ2-5,TGTGCCAGTAGTGGGACTACTCAAGAGACCCAGTACTTC,CASSGTTQETQYF
TRBD2,TRBV5-1,once,TRBJ2-1,TGCGCCAGCAGAGCGGGGGAGACCTACAATGAGCAGTTCTTC,CASRAGETYNEQFF
NA,TRBV19,NA,TRBJ1-5,TGTGCCAGTAGTTTCCGGACTGATCAGCCCCAGCATTTT,CASSFRTDQPQHF
NA,TRBV19,NA,TRBJ1-2,TGTGCCAGTAGTATGGAGGCACTCACTAACTATGGCTACACCTTC,CASSMEALTNYGYTF
TRBD2,TRBV6-4,NA,TRBJ2-1,TGTGCCAGCAGTGACTCGCCTAGCGGGGGAGGTGAGCAGTTCTTC,CASSDSPSGGGEQFF
NA,TRBV7-2,NA,TRBJ1-5,TGTGCCAGCAGCTTACAGCAGGGGACTCAGCCCCAGCATTTT,CASSLQQGTQPQHF
NA,TRBV7-2,NA,TRBJ2-2,TGTGCCAGCAGCGGTCAGGCCCATACGAAAACGAACACCGGGGAGCTGTTTTTT,CASSGQAHTKTNTGELFF
TRBD2,TRBV11-2,few,TRBJ2-7,TGTGCCAGCAGTATCGGCCCGGGGCTAGCGGGAGAGCAGTACTTC,CASSIGPGLAGEQYF
NA,TRBV19,few,TRBJ2-7,TGTGCCAGTAGCGGGAGCCCCCACGAGCAGTACTTC,CASSGSPHEQYF
NA,TRBV7-8,NA,TRBJ1-5,TGTGCCAGCAGCGGAGACAGGAACCTCCCCCAGCATTTT,CASSGDRNLPQHF
TRBD2,TRBV10-3,once,TRBJ2-1,TGTGCCATTGGCGGGGGGGCGGGAAGCGATGAGCAGTTCTTC,CAIGGGAGSDEQFF
TRBD1,TRBV19,NA,TRBJ1-1,TGTGCCAGTAGCGGAGGGACAGTTGCGGGCATGAACACTGAAGCTTTCTTT,CASSGGTVAGMNTEAFF
NA,TRBV29-1,NA,TRBJ2-7,TGCAGCGTTCACCTGAGAGGCGAGCAGTACTTC,CSVHLRGEQYF
TRBD2,TRBV3-1/TRBV3-2,NA,TRBJ2-1,TGTGCCAGCAGCCAGCGGGAGGGCCGTAGTGAGCAGTTCTTC,CASSQREGRSEQFF
NA,TRBV7-9,NA,TRBJ1-1,TGTGCCAGCAGCTTATGGGGAAGGGGCGGGAACACTGAAGCTTTCTTT,CASSLWGRGGNTEAFF
NA,TRBV5-1,NA,TRBJ1-6,TGCGCCAGCAGCTTGGCCCCCCGGGATTCACCCCTCCACTTT,CASSLAPRDSPLHF
NA,TRBV6-6,once,TRBJ1-5,TGTGCCAGCAGGGGGGCTAACAATCAGCCCCAGCATTTT,CASRGANNQPQHF
NA,TRBV7-6,NA,TRBJ1-2,TGTGCCAGCAGCTTAACAACAGCTACTAACTATGGCTACACCTTC,CASSLTTATNYGYTF
TRBD1,TRBV30,NA,TRBJ2-7,TGTGCCTGGGGGACAGGCGCCTGGGGCACTGTCTACGAGCAGTACTTC,CAWGTGAWGTVYEQYF
NA,TRBV27,NA,TRBJ2-1,TGTGCCAGCAGGCGGAGTGTCTACAATGAGCAGTTCTTC,CASRRSVYNEQFF
NA,TRBV7-6,NA,TRBJ2-7,TGTGCCAGCAGCCCTACGGGGTACGAGCAGTACTTC,CASSPTGYEQYF
TRBD1,TRBV7-3,NA,TRBJ2-1,TGTGCCAGCAGCCTAAGCACGGGACAGACTGAGCAGTTCTTC,CASSLSTGQTEQFF
TRBD2,TRBV4-2,NA,TRBJ2-2,TGTGCCAGCAGCCCGCGGACTAGCGACGGCGGGGAGCTGTTTTTT,CASSPRTSDGGELFF
NA,TRBV5-6,NA,TRBJ1-3,TGTGCCAGCAGCTTACACCAGGGGACTGGAAACACCATATATTTT,CASSLHQGTGNTIYF
TRBD1,TRBV3-1/TRBV3-2,NA,TRBJ2-7,TGTGCCAGCAGCCGAGGACAGGGGGGCAGCGTCTCCTACGAGCAGTACTTC,CASSRGQGGSVSYEQYF
NA,TRBV9,NA,TRBJ2-7,TGTGCCAGCAGCGTAGAGGCCACTAACTCCTACGAGCAGTACTTC,CASSVEATNSYEQYF
NA,TRBV6-2/TRBV6-3,NA,TRBJ2-6,TGTGCCAGCAGTTACTCAGCGGGCCTCGACTCTGGGGCCAACGTCCTGACTTTC,CASSYSAGLDSGANVLTF
NA,TRBV30,NA,TRBJ2-7,TGTGCCTGGACAAGGGACTCGGGCGAGCAGTACTTC,CAWTRDSGEQYF
TRBD2,TRBV5-6,once,TRBJ2-2,TGTGCCAGCAGCTTGAGCCGGGGGGGCCCCACCGGGGAGCTGTTTTTT,CASSLSRGGPTGELFF
NA,TRBV4-2,NA,TRBJ2-1,TGTGCCAGCAGCCAATTTTACGGGAGAAACTACAATGAGCAGTTCTTC,CASSQFYGRNYNEQFF
TRBD1,TRBV5-6,NA,TRBJ1-1,TGTGCCAGCCTTGGGGCAGGGGGGAAGATGAACACTGAAGCTTTCTTT,CASLGAGGKMNTEAFF
TRBD2,TRBV18,NA,TRBJ2-1,TGTGCCAGCTCACCAAGAGCGGGAGGGCCCGGTGAGCAGTTCTTC,CASSPRAGGPGEQFF
TRBD2,TRBV4-1,NA,TRBJ2-1,TGCGCCAGCAGCCCCTCTCAGACTAGCTCGGCCTACAATGAGCAGTTCTTC,CASSPSQTSSAYNEQFF
NA,TRBV18,NA,TRBJ1-5,TGTGCCAGCTCACCAGGCAGTCATAGCAATCAGCCCCAGCATTTT,CASSPGSHSNQPQHF
NA,TRBV25-1,NA,TRBJ2-7,TGTGCCAGCAGTGATCCCAGGACAGACCCGAACGAGCAGTACTTC,CASSDPRTDPNEQYF
TRBD1,TRBV5-1,NA,TRBJ2-2,TGCGCCAGCAGCTTGGGAGGGACAGGGAGAACCGGGGAGCTGTTTTTT,CASSLGGTGRTGELFF
NA,TRBV5-6,NA,TRBJ1-2,TGTGCCAGCAGCTTGGCCGGGACATTCATCTCTAACTATGGCTACACCTTC,CASSLAGTFISNYGYTF
NA,TRBV6-2/TRBV6-3,many,TRBJ2-2,TGTGCCAGCAGTTACTCGACCGGGGAAACCGGGGAGCTGTTTTTT,CASSYSTGETGELFF
TRBD2,TRBV7-2,NA,TRBJ2-3,TGTGCCAGCAGCCCCGAACTAGCGGGAGGCACAGATACGCAGTATTTT,CASSPELAGGTDTQYF
NA,TRBV20-1,NA,TRBJ1-2,TGCAGTCCAGGGATGTCCTATGGCTACACCTTC,CSPGMSYGYTF
NA,TRBV12-3/TRBV12-4,NA,TRBJ1-3,TGTGCCAGCCGGTCGTGGGGAAACACCATATATTTT,CASRSWGNTIYF
NA,TRBV5-1,NA,TRBJ2-5,TGCGCCAGCAGCTTGGGGGGAGATGAGACCCAGTACTTC,CASSLGGDETQYF
NA,TRBV12-3/TRBV12-4,NA,TRBJ1-5,TGTGCCAGCAGCTTTGGACAGCAGCCCCAGCATTTT,CASSFGQQPQHF
TRBD2,TRBV11-3,NA,TRBJ2-2,TGTGCCAGCAGCCCTACTAGCGGGACTTCTTGGCACACCGGGGAGCTGTTTTTT,CASSPTSGTSWHTGELFF
TRBD2,TRBV27,few,TRBJ2-7,TGTGCCAGCAGTACCGGACTAGCGGGGGGCTTCAGCTCCTACGAGCAGTACTTC,CASSTGLAGGFSSYEQYF
TRBD2,TRBV7-9,NA,TRBJ2-5,TGTGCCAGCAGCTACTCTAGCGGGGGCGTCGAGACCCAGTACTTC,CASSYSSGGVETQYF
TRBD2,TRBV2,few,TRBJ2-1,TGTGCCAGCAGTGAACCCGGTGGCCCGGGACTATACGAGAATGAGCAGTTCTTC,CASSEPGGPGLYENEQFF